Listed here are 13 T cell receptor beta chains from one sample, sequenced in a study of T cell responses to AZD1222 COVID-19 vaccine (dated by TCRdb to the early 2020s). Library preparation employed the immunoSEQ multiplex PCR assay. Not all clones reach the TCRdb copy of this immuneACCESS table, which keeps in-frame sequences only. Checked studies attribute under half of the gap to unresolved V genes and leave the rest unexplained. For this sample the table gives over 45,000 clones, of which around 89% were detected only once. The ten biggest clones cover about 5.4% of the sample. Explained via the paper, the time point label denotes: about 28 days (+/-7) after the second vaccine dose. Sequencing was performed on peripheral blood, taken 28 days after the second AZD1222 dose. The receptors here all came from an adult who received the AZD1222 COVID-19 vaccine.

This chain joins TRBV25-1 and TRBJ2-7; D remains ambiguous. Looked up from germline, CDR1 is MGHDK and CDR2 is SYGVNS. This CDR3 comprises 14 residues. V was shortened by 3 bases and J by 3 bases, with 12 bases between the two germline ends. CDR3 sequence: CASSDRSGYYEQYF. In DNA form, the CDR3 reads TGTGCCAGCAGTGACAGGAGTGGGTACTACGAGCAGTACTTC.

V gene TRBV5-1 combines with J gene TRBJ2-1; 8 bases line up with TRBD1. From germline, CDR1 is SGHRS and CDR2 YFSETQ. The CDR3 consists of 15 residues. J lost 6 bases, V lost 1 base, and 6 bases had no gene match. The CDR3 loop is CASSLTGGSPNEQFF. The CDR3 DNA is TGCGCCAGCAGCTTGACAGGGGGATCCCCCAATGAGCAGTTCTTC. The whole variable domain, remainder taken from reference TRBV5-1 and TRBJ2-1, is KAGVTQTPRYLIKTRGQQVTLSCSPISGHRSVSWYQQTPGQGLQFLFEYFSETQRNKGNFPGRFSGRQFSNSRSEMNVSTLELGDSALYLCASSLTGGSPNEQFFGPGTRLTVL.

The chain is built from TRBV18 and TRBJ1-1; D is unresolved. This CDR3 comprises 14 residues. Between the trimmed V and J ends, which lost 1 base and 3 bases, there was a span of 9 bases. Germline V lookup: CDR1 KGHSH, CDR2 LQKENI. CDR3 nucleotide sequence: TGTGCCAGCTCACCACAGGGAGAGGACACTGAAGCTTTCTTT. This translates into CASSPQGEDTEAFF.

The CDR3 sequence: CASSVSRTEAFF. Here the CDR3 DNA reads TGTGCCAGCAGTGTTTCTCGGACTGAAGCTTTCTTT. This chain joins TRBV2 and TRBJ1-1; D remains ambiguous. There are 12 residues in the CDR3. CDR1 is SNHLY and CDR2 is FYNNEI in the germline V gene. V gave up 4 bases and J gave up 5 bases, with 8 bases separating them.

This chain's CDR3 is CASSQGYGFSGNTIYF. The DNA of the CDR3 is TGTGCCAGCAGCCAAGGTTACGGCTTTTCTGGAAACACCATATATTTT. The rearrangement links TRBV3-1 (or the pseudogene TRBV3-2) to TRBJ1-3, with no clear D. Trimming took 1 base from V and 1 from J, leaving 11 bases between them. The germline V gene encodes CDR1 LGHDT and CDR2 YNNKEL (reference sequence). This CDR3 spans 16 amino acids.

In nucleotides, the CDR3 is TGTGCCAGCAGTCAAACTAGAAAGCAGTACTTC. This translates into CASSQTRKQYF. The gene calls are TRBV6-5 and TRBJ2-7, with D possibly matching TRBD2 (5 bases). The germline V gene encodes CDR1 MNHEY and CDR2 SVGAGI. CDR3 length: 11 amino acids. V was pared by 5 bases and J by 8 bases, with 10 bases between.

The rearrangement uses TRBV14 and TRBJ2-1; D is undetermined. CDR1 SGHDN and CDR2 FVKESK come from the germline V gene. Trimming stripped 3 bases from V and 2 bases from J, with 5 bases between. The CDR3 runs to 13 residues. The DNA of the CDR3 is TGTGCCAGCAGCCAGGCGACCTACAATGAGCAGTTCTTC. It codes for CASSQATYNEQFF.

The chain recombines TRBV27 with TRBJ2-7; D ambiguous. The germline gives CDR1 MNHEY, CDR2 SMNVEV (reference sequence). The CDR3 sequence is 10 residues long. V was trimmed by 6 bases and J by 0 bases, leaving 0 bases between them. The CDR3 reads CASSSYEQYF. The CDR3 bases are TGTGCCAGCAGCTCCTACGAGCAGTACTTC.

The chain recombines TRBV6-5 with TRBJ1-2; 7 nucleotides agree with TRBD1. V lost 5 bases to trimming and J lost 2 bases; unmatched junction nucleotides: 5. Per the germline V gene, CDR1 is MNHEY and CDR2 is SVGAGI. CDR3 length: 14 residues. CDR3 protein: CASSTVGGNYGYTF. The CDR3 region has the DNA TGTGCCAGCAGTACTGTAGGGGGCAACTATGGCTACACCTTC.

CDR3 coding DNA: TGTGCCAGCAGCTTTAGTCTGGGGGTAAATTATAATTCACCCCTCCACTTT. Encoded protein: CASSFSLGVNYNSPLHF. The chain carries TRBV7-8 and TRBJ1-6; possible D gene TRBD1, 5 bases. Trimming removed 3 bases at V and 4 bases at J, with 16 bases between. This CDR3 region has 17 residues. Germline CDR1 and CDR2: SGHVS and FQNEAQ.

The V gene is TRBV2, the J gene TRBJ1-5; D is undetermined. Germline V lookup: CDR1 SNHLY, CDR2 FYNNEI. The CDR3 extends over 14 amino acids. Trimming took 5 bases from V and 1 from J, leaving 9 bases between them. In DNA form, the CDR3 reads TGTGCCAGCAGTACGGGTCTGAGCAATCAGCCCCAGCATTTT. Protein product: CASSTGLSNQPQHF.

Here the CDR3 DNA reads TGTGCCAGCAGTTACTTCGGGTCCAACACTGAAGCTTTCTTT. Protein product: CASSYFGSNTEAFF. The V and J genes are TRBV6-5 and TRBJ1-1, with D hard to call. Between the trimmed V and J ends, which lost 1 base and 2 bases, there was a span of 8 bases. Germline CDR1 reads MNHEY; CDR2 reads SVGAGI. This CDR3 contains 14 residues.

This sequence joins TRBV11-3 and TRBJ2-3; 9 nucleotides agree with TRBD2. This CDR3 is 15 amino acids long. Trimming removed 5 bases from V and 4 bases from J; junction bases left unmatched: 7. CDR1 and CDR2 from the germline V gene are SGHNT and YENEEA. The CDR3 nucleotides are TGTGCCAGCAGCGCGGGGGGGGGCGAAGCAGATACGCAGTATTTT. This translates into CASSAGGGEADTQYF.